The TCR beta chain under discussion was sequenced for a study of CD8+ T cells in alopecia areata. Peripheral blood and lesional scalp punch biopsies were taken from alopecia areata patients. Sorted populations comprised CD4+ and CD8+ T cells obtained from PBMCs. cDNA prepared by RNA extraction and subsequent reverse transcription served as the template for sequencing. Sequencing used immunoSEQ multiplex PCR; TCRdb keeps in-frame clones, though not all of them. The data show some 110,000 clones, with more than 30% seen just once and 3% to 3.5% held by the top ten. Germline V gives CDR1 SQVTM, CDR2 ANQGSEA. V dropped 4 bases and J dropped 0 bases, with 12 bases sitting between them. CDR3 size: 14 residues. General study results and limits: Sequencing of scalp tissue also captures the resident alphabeta T cells of normal skin.

For this clone: Its antigen is as yet unknown.

The chain combines TRBV29-1 with TRBJ1-2, with D maybe TRBD1 (6 bases). Sequences were obtained from CD4+ T cells sorted from blood. The clonotype was recovered from a human donor with alopecia areata. The CDR3: CSVATRTANYGYTF. CDR3 coding DNA: TGCAGCGTTGCTACTCGGACAGCTAACTATGGCTACACCTTC.